The entry below gives a single T cell receptor beta chain sequence along with its context. This CDR3 spans 14 amino acids. With 9 bases clipped from V and 1 base from J, the junction kept 5 bases outside the gene matches. Germline CDR1 and CDR2: SGHNT and YYREEE (reference sequence). The data were taken from a study of blood T cell repertoires in COVID-19. In the source study's methods: Nucleated cell counts were estimated from reference gene primer amplification. Sequencing was performed with immunoSEQ multiplex PCR; in TCRdb, only in-frame clones are kept and a portion is missing. That table is the source of V, J and clone size, and D and trimming were worked out from the DNA. The table shows around 30,000 clones, with 75% to 90% occurring only once.

This TCR derives from a man aged 50 to 60 with active or convalescent COVID-19. Sequenced input: peripheral blood. V gene TRBV5-4 combines with J gene TRBJ2-5; TRBD2 matches 11 bases. The CDR3 protein is CATTSGTSQETQYF. The CDR3 nucleotides read TGTGCCACGACTAGCGGGACCTCCCAAGAGACCCAGTACTTC. Together with reference TRBV5-4 and TRBJ2-5, the CDR3 gives the full variable domain: ETGVTQSPTHLIKTRGQQVTLRCSSQSGHNTVSWYQQALGQGPQFIFQYYREEENGRGNFPPRFSGLQFPNYSSELNVNALELDDSALYLCATTSGTSQETQYFGPGTRLLVL.